The next 7 T cell receptor beta chains were all read from a single sample in a study of T cells in tuberculosis. Using immunoSEQ multiplex PCR, the repertoire was profiled, and TCRdb retains in-frame clones only, with some absent. The data contain about 54,000 clones, roughly 86% of them singletons. Cells were sorted from thawed PBMC rested overnight and stained with GMM-loaded CD1B tetramer, viability dye and anti-CD3. The lipid loaded on the CD1B tetramers was C32 glucose monomycolate from Rhodococcus equi. Sequenced: CD1b-GMM tetramer-negative cells sorted from PBMCs. The source of these receptors is an adult woman with latent tuberculosis.

The rearrangement links TRBV7-3 to TRBJ1-1; D is perhaps TRBD1 (6 bases). The length of the CDR3 is 15 residues. V was shortened by 0 bases and J by 1 base, with 9 bases between the two germline ends. Germline CDR1 is SGHTA and CDR2 is FQGTGA. In nucleotides, the CDR3 is TGTGCCAGCAGCTTAACGGGACACAAGAACACTGAAGCTTTCTTT. Translated, it gives CASSLTGHKNTEAFF.

J is TRBJ2-7 and V is TRBV19; 10 bases map to TRBD2. Germline V gene lookup returns CDR1 LNHDA and CDR2 SQIVND (reference sequence). Unmatched junction bases numbered 6, after V lost 5 bases and J lost 5 bases. CDR3 length equals 14 residues. The CDR3 region has the DNA TGTGCCAGTAGTTACTCTAGCGGGAGTAACGAGCAGTACTTC. As protein: CASSYSSGSNEQYF. The whole variable domain, remainder taken from reference TRBV19 and TRBJ2-7, is DGGITQSPKYLFRKEGQNVTLSCEQNLNHDAMYWYRQDPGQGLRLIYYSQIVNDFQKGDIAEGYSVSREKKESFPLTVTSAQKNPTAFYLCASSYSSGSNEQYFGPGTRLTVT.

This clone appeared a few times. This chain connects TRBV28 to TRBJ2-3, with 11 positions matching TRBD2. This CDR3 region has 16 residues. After removal of 6 bases from V and 5 bases from J, the junction contained 10 bases not matched to a gene. From germline, CDR1 is MDHEN and CDR2 SYDVKM. The DNA of the CDR3 is TGTGCCAGCAGGAGCTTAGCGGGAGGGGGGGGAGATACGCAGTATTTT. Encoded protein: CASRSLAGGGGDTQYF.

The genes are TRBV6-1 and TRBJ2-7; D is perhaps TRBD1 (6 bases). CDR3 length equals 13 residues. CDR1 is MNHNS and CDR2 is SASEGT in the germline V gene. V lost 8 bases, J lost 5 bases, and 16 bases lay in between. The CDR3 reads CASFGRGPHEQYF. CDR3 bases: TGTGCCAGCTTTGGCAGGGGTCCCCACGAGCAGTACTTC.

This clone was seen a single time. V and J are TRBV7-2 and TRBJ2-7, with 10 bases fitting TRBD2. This CDR3 has 16 amino acids. V gave up 5 bases and J gave up 0 bases; unmatched junction bases: 7. CDR1 and CDR2 from the germline V gene are SGHTA and FQGNSA. This CDR3 is CASSITSGALSYEQYF. CDR3 sequence (DNA): TGTGCCAGCAGCATTACTAGCGGGGCCCTCTCCTACGAGCAGTACTTC.

The chain carries TRBV5-1 and TRBJ2-3, with 13 bases that match TRBD2. V gave up 1 base and J gave up 3 bases; unmatched junction bases: 2. The CDR3 sequence is 16 residues long. Germline loops: CDR1 SGHRS, CDR2 YFSETQ. CDR3 nucleotide sequence: TGCGCCAGCAGCTTGACTAGCGGGAGGGAGACAGATACGCAGTATTTT. As protein: CASSLTSGRETDTQYF.

This clone has only one observation. The CDR3 DNA reads as TGTGCCAGCAGCCTACGGACTAGCGGAGGAGATACGCAGTATTTT. This sequence encodes CASSLRTSGGDTQYF. V is TRBV7-2 and J is TRBJ2-3; 10 bases fit TRBD2. From germline, CDR1 is SGHTA and CDR2 FQGNSA. With 5 bases clipped from V and 5 bases from J, the junction kept 7 bases outside the gene matches. The CDR3 covers 15 residues.